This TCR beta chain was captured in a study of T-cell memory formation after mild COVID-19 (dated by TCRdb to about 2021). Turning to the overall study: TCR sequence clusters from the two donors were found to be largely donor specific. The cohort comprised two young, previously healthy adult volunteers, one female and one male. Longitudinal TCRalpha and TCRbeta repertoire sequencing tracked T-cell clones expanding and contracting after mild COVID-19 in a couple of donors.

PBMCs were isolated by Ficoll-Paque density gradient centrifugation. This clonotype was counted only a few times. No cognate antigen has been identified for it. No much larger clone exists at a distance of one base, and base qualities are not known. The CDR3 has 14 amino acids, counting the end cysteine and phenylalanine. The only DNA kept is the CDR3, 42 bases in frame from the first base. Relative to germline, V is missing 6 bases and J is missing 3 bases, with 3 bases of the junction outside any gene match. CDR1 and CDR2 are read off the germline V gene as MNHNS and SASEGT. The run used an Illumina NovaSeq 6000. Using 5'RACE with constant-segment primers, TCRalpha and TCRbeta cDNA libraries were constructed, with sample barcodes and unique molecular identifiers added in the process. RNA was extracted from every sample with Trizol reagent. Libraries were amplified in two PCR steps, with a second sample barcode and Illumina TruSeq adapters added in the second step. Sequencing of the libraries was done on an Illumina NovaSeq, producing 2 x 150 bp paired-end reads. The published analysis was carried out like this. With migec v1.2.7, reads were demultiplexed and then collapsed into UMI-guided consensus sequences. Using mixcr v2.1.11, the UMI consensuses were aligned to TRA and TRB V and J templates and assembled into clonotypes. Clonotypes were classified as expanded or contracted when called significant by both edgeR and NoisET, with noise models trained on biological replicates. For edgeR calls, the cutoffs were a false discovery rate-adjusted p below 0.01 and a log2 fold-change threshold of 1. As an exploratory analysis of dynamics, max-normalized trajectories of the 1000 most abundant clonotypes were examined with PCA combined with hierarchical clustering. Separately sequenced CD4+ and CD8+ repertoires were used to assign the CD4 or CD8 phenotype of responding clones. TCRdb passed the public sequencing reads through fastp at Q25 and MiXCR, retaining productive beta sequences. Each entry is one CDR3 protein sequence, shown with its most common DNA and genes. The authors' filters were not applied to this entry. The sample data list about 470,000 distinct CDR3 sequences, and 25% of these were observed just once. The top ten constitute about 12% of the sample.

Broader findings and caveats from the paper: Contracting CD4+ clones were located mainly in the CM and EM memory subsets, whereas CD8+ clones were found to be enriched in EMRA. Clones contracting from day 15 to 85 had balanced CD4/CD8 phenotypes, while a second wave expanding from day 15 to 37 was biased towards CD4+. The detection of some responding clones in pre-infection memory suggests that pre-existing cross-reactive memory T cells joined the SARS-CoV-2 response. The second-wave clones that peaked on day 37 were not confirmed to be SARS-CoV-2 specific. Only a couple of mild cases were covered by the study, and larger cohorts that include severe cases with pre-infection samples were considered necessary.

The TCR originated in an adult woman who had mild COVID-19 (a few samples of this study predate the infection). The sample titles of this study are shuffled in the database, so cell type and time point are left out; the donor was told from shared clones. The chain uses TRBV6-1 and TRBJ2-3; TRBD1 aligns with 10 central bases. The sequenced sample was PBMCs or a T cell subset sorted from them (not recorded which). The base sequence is TGTGCCAGCAGACGGGACAGGGGTACAGATACGCAGTATTTT. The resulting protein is CASRRDRGTDTQYF.